This note documents a single TCR beta chain sequence. The antigen is unknown. Assay: immunoSEQ multiplex PCR; the TCRdb copy retains only in-frame clones and omits some. The table records about 100,000 clones, more than 85% of them present only once. The data derive from a study of siplizumab effects on memory and regulatory T cells. Study-wide points: Of the proliferating CD4+ or CD8+ clones, roughly 75-96% lacked a naive or memory phenotype that could be assigned. The average Treg-derived proportion among mappable alloreactive CD4+ clones was 65% to 70% with siplizumab versus about 28% in controls.

Germline V lookup: CDR1 LGHNA, CDR2 YSLEER. The CDR3 length is 15 residues. The ends lost 0 bases at V and 6 bases at J; junction bases unmatched: 5. Sequenced: Tregs sorted from blood. J is TRBJ1-5 and V is TRBV4-3; 7 bases fit TRBD1. The origin of this receptor is a human donor in good health. The CDR3 sequence is CASSQDSAGGQPQHF. Here the CDR3 DNA reads TGCGCCAGCAGCCAAGATTCGGCAGGGGGTCAGCCCCAGCATTTT.